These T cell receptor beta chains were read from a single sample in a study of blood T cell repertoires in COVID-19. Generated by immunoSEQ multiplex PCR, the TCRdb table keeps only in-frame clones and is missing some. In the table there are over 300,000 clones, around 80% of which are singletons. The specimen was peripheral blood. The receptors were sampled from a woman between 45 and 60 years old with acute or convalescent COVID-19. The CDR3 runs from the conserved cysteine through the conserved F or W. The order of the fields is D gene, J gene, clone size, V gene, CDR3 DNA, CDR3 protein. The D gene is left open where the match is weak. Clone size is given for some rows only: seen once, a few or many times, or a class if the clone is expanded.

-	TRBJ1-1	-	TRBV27	TGTGCCAGCTCAGGAGGTGCGGCAAGAGCTTTCTTT	CASSGGAARAFF
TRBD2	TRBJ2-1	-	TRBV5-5	TGTGCCAGCAGCTTGGGGGGACTAGCGTTCGGGAATGAGCAGTTCTTC	CASSLGGLAFGNEQFF
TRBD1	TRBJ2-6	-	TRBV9	TGTGCCAGCAGCGTAGTGGGTCGGACAGGTGGGGCCAACGTCCTGACTTTC	CASSVVGRTGGANVLTF
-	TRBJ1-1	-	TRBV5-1	TGCGCCAGCAGCCCCGGGACTTTGAACACTGAAGCTTTCTTT	CASSPGTLNTEAFF
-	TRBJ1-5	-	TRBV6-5	TGTGCCAGCAGTTACTCGTTCCAGGGTCAGCCCCAGCATTTT	CASSYSFQGQPQHF
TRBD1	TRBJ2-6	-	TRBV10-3	TGTGCCATCAGTCCTCAGGGACAGGGGGCCTCTGGGGCCAACGTCCTGACTTTC	CAISPQGQGASGANVLTF
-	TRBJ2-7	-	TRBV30	TGTGCCTGGAGTCCGACAGATTTCTACGAGCAGTACTTC	CAWSPTDFYEQYF
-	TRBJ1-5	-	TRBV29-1	TGCAGCGTTGAGCGGGACCCACCTCATCATCAGCCCCAGCATTTT	CSVERDPPHHQPQHF
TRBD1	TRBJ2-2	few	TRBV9	TGTGCCAGCAGCGTAACGGGGACAGCGAACACCGGGGAGCTGTTTTTT	CASSVTGTANTGELFF
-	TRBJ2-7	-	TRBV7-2	TGTGCCAGCAGCCGGGAACGGGTCAGCGACGAGCAGTACTTC	CASSRERVSDEQYF
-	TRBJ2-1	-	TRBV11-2	TGTGCCAGCAATAAGGGGGGGGCCTCCAATGAGCAGTTCTTC	CASNKGGASNEQFF
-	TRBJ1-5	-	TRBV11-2	TGTGCCAGCAGCTTAGAGGCTAGCAATCAGCCCCAGCATTTT	CASSLEASNQPQHF
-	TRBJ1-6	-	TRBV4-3	TGCGCCAGCAGCCAAGATAACAGGGATAATTCACCCCTCCACTTT	CASSQDNRDNSPLHF
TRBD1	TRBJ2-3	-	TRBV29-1	TGCAGCGCCAGGACAGGTACTAGCACAGATACGCAGTATTTT	CSARTGTSTDTQYF
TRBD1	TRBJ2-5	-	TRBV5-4	TGTGCCAGCAGCAAACCGGGACAGGGTGGGGAGACCCAGTACTTC	CASSKPGQGGETQYF
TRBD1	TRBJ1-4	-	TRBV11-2	TGTGCCAGCAGTCGTACAGGGGGCTTTGGTGAAAAACTGTTTTTT	CASSRTGGFGEKLFF
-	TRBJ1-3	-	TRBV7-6	TGTGCCAGCAGCTTAGCTGGGGGGACGGGAAACACCATATATTTT	CASSLAGGTGNTIYF
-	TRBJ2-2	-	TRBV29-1	TGCAGCGCTACCTTGCAGGGAGGAGTCACCGGGGAGCTGTTTTTT	CSATLQGGVTGELFF
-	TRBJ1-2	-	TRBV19	TGTGCCAGTATCTACGGGGAAGGGCATGGCTACACCTTC	CASIYGEGHGYTF
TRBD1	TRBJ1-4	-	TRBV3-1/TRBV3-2	TGTGCCAGCAGCTTCCCCGGGACAGGGGGTGAAAAACTGTTTTTT	CASSFPGTGGEKLFF
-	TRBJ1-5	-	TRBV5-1	TGCGCCAGCAGCTTGGACGGACTCAGCAATCAGCCCCAGCATTTT	CASSLDGLSNQPQHF
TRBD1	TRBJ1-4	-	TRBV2	TGTGCCAGCAGGCCGGGACAGGGTAACGAAAAACTGTTTTTT	CASRPGQGNEKLFF
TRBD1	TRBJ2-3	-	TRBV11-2	TGTGCCAGCAGCTTACGCGACAGGGCAGATACGCAGTATTTT	CASSLRDRADTQYF
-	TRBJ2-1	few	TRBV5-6	TGTGCCAGCAGCACAGGGGGCTGGACTAGCGGATACAATGAGCAGTTCTTC	CASSTGGWTSGYNEQFF
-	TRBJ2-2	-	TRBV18	TGTGCCAGCTCACCTCAGGGCACCGGGGAGCTGTTTTTT	CASSPQGTGELFF
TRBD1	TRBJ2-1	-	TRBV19	TGTGCCAGTAGCTTAACCGGGACAGCCGGGACGAACAATGAGCAGTTCTTC	CASSLTGTAGTNNEQFF
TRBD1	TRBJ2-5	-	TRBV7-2	TGTGCCAGCAGCGTGACAGGGGCTCGGGGGGAGACCCAGTACTTC	CASSVTGARGETQYF
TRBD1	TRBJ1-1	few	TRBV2	TGTGCCAGCAGTGGGACAGGTAGACCTGAAGCTTTCTTT	CASSGTGRPEAFF
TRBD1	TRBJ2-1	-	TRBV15	TGTGCCACCAGCAGCGAGGAACCGGGACAGGGTTACAATGAGCAGTTCTTC	CATSSEEPGQGYNEQFF
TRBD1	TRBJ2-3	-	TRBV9	TGTGCCAGCAGCACCCGGACAGGGGCCCCAGATACGCAGTATTTT	CASSTRTGAPDTQYF
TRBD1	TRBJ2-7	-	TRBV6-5	TGTGCCAGCATATCCGGGACAGGGGGTTCCTACGAGCAGTACTTC	CASISGTGGSYEQYF
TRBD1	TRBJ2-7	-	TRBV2	TGTGCCAGCAGTGGACGCCAGGGGGTCTCCTACGAGCAGTACTTC	CASSGRQGVSYEQYF